Below are 28 T cell receptor beta chains sequenced from a single sample in a study of tumor-infiltrating lymphocytes in primary liver carcinoma. The blood RNA (from unsorted whole blood) was obtained, and germline DNA was also extracted. TCR beta cDNA was reverse-transcribed from 450 to 500 ng of total RNA. The reaction used a constant-region primer and ProtoScript II reverse transcriptase. Modified slightly, ARM-PCR produced TCR beta libraries over three nested multiplex PCR rounds. Researchers ran the first two PCR rounds for roughly 10 cycles each with TRBV1-TRBV30 forward primers and a C-beta reverse primer. TCRdb analysed the multiplex PCR reads with MiXCR anew, one entry per CDR3 protein. The sample holds hundreds of thousands of distinct CDR3 sequences; approximately 58% are singletons and the top ten take 15% to 20%. Material for sequencing was peripheral blood. These receptors originate from a young woman with primary liver carcinoma and hepatitis B virus infection.

About this clonotype itself: One end of the junction is discordant with germline, which a read error may explain. The chain links TRBV11-3 to TRBJ1-3; no definite D call. CDR3 length: 13 amino acids. CDR1 SGHNT and CDR2 YENEEA come from the germline V gene. The CDR3 spells CANSPRTGSTIYF. The CDR3 DNA reads as TGTGCCAACAGCCCGAGGACTGGAAGCACCATATATTTT.

In its sample, this clonotype was seen many times. The chain links TRBV12-3 or TRBV12-4 to TRBJ2-1; 12 nucleotides line up with TRBD2. This CDR3 has 14 amino acids. With V trimmed by 7 bases and J by 12 bases, 10 bases remained unmatched. The DNA for the CDR3 is TGTGCCAGCACGCCTAGCGGGAGGGGCTGGGGGCAGTTCTTC. It encodes CASTPSGRGWGQFF.

This rearrangement joins TRBV6-6 to TRBJ1-2, with D perhaps TRBD1 (6 bases). Germline V gene sequence: CDR1 MNHNY, CDR2 SVGAGI (reference sequence). The V end lost 8 bases, the J end lost 8 bases, and 18 bases lay between the germline ends. The CDR3 length is 13 residues. The CDR3 nucleotides are TGTGCCAGCGGGGAACAGGGTGGTTGGGGCTACACCTTC. It is translated as CASGEQGGWGYTF.

In the case of this clonotype: At one end, the junction sequence differs from germline, possibly due to a read error. This chain connects TRBV5-6 to TRBJ1-2, with a tentative D call TRBD1 (6 bases). The CDR3 runs 12 residues. Germline CDR1 is SGHDT and CDR2 is YYEEEE. CDR3 in DNA: TGTACCAGCATCATAGGGGACATCGGCTACACCTTC. This translates into CTSIIGDIGYTF.

This clonotype was seen many times. V is TRBV5-4 and J is TRBJ2-7, with 7 bases lining up with TRBD1. With 0 bases clipped from V and 2 bases from J, the junction kept 2 bases outside the gene matches. Germline V gene data show CDR1 as SGHNT and CDR2 as YYREEE (reference sequence). CDR3 length equals 14 residues. The CDR3 is CASSLGQGAYEQYF. The CDR3 DNA is TGTGCCAGCAGCTTGGGGCAGGGGGCCTACGAGCAGTACTTC.

Details on this clonotype: Since a much larger clone is just one base distant, this may be a read error. The rearrangement uses TRBV29-1 and TRBJ2-5, with 7 bases lining up with TRBD1. The CDR3 covers 12 residues. The V gene's germline CDR1 is SQVTM and CDR2 ANQGSEA. V dropped 6 bases and J dropped 1; count of bases not matched to a gene: 2. This CDR3 reads CSVGQVQETQYF. The CDR3, as DNA: TGCAGCGTAGGACAGGTCCAAGAGACCCAGTACTTC.

The chain couples TRBV6-2 or TRBV6-3 to TRBJ2-2; 9 bases agree with TRBD2. Germline V gene sequence: CDR1 MNHEY, CDR2 SVGEGT. Trimming cost V 5 bases and J 4 bases; bases outside gene matches: 20. The CDR3 contains 20 residues. The CDR3 loop is CASSRIPSGKRLRVTGELFF. The CDR3 coding sequence is TGTGCCAGCAGTCGAATCCCTAGCGGGAAGAGGTTAAGGGTCACCGGGGAGCTGTTTTTT.

The chain links TRBV2 to TRBJ1-4; 9 bases map to TRBD1. The CDR3 is made up of 16 amino acids. V lost 6 bases, J lost 1 base, and 6 bases stayed unmatched. Germline assignment: CDR1 SNHLY and CDR2 FYNNEI. CDR3 sequence reads: CASRPNRGQTNEKLFF. The DNA for the CDR3 is TGTGCCAGCAGACCTAACAGGGGGCAAACTAATGAAAAACTGTTTTTT.

This clonotype was seen more than once but under ten times. The gene calls are TRBV7-9 and TRBJ2-3, with D maybe TRBD2 (6 bases). The CDR3 spans 14 residues. Germline loops: CDR1 SEHNR, CDR2 FQNEAQ (reference sequence). V lost 11 bases and J lost 0, with 15 bases in between. CDR3 DNA: TGTGCCGGTGCGGGACTCGATAGCACAGATACGCAGTATTTT. Its translation is CAGAGLDSTDTQYF.

To note about this clonotype: No conserved phenylalanine or tryptophan is present at the end of the CDR3, so a read error is the likely explanation. The genes are TRBV11-2 and TRBJ2-5; TRBD2 matches at 13 bases. Trimming at V came to 8 bases and at J to 4 bases, leaving 10 bases not matched to a gene. The CDR3 is 16 amino acids. Germline V lookup: CDR1 SGHAT, CDR2 FQNNGV. Written as DNA, the CDR3 is TGTGCCAGCGGCCTGGGACTAGCGGGGACGGGAGAGACCCAGTACGTC. Translated, it gives CASGLGLAGTGETQYV.

Details on this clonotype: This clone may be a read error of a much larger clone one base away. The chain employs TRBV29-1 and TRBJ2-1, with 8 bases matching TRBD2. The germline V gene has CDR1 SQVTM and CDR2 ANQGSEA. This CDR3 has 13 residues. V lost 8 bases to trimming and J lost 5 bases; unmatched junction nucleotides: 8. Here the CDR3 reads CSMRGREDNEQFF. Written as DNA, the CDR3 is TGCAGCATGCGTGGGCGGGAGGACAATGAGCAGTTCTTC.

The table lists this clonotype with many counts. The chain links TRBV12-3 or TRBV12-4 to TRBJ1-4; D perhaps matches TRBD1 (6 bases). The CDR3 runs 13 residues. Trimming stripped 3 bases from V and 8 bases from J, with 10 bases between. The CDR3 DNA follows: TGTGCCAGCAGTTTTCGACAGGCAGAAAAACTGTTTTTT. Protein product: CASSFRQAEKLFF.

With regard to this clonotype: A much more abundant neighbour one base away suggests this may be a read error. No conserved phenylalanine or tryptophan is present at the end of the CDR3, so a read error is the likely explanation. The chain recombines TRBV12-3 or TRBV12-4 with TRBJ2-1; 13 nucleotides align to TRBD2. Germline trimming cut 3 bases from V and 13 bases from J; bases unmatched to any gene: 6. The length of the CDR3 is 14 residues. The CDR3 region is CASSFKLAGGPQFL. CDR3 DNA sequence: TGTGCCAGCAGTTTTAAACTAGCGGGAGGGCCACAGTTCTTA.

In this sample, this clonotype turned up a few times. The rearrangement joins TRBV4-1 to TRBJ2-1, with 14 positions matching TRBD2. The V gene's germline CDR1 is MGHRA and CDR2 YSYEKL. The CDR3 has 21 amino acids. Trimming took 0 bases from V and 1 from J; bases not matched to a gene: 11. In nucleotides, the CDR3 is TGCGCCAGCAGCCAAGAAAGAGGAGGGACTAGCGGGAGCCTTTCCTACAATGAGCAGTTCTTC. It yields the protein CASSQERGGTSGSLSYNEQFF.

In the case of this clonotype: A much larger clone is a single base away; this may be a read error. This chain links TRBV6-1 with TRBJ1-6; D might be TRBD1 (5 bases). Trimming took 10 bases from V and 5 from J, leaving 18 bases between them. Germline V CDR1 and CDR2: MNHNS, SASEGT. The CDR3 loop spans 15 amino acids. CDR3 sequence reads: CATILRQGDNSPLHF. CDR3 nucleotides: TGTGCCACCATCTTGAGGCAGGGCGATAATTCACCCCTCCACTTT.

Comment on this clonotype: The conserved final phenylalanine or tryptophan is absent from the CDR3, which likely points to a read error. No DNA is shown, since the ends of the CDR3 on it are uncertain; the CDR3 is the one TCRdb lists. The CDR3 protein is CASSSRPGGEQYI. The J gene is TRBJ2-7, the V gene TRBV11-2; the table's D call, TRBD1, was not checked against the DNA. Per germline, CDR1 SGHAT and CDR2 FQNNGV. The CDR3 comprises 13 residues, both ends counted.

This clonotype was seen more than once but under ten times. One end of the junction varies from germline; a read error may be responsible. The gene calls are TRBV12-3 or TRBV12-4 and TRBJ1-1; D might be TRBD1 (6 bases). The CDR3 totals 13 residues. CDR3 nucleotides: TGTGCCTGCAGTTTTGGACAGAAAACTGAAGCTTTCTTT. Protein product: CACSFGQKTEAFF.

This chain uses TRBV10-1 with TRBJ1-6; TRBD1 matches 7 bases. Germline lookup yields CDR1 WNHNN and CDR2 SYGVQD (reference sequence). After removal of 3 bases from V and 7 bases from J, the junction contained 6 bases not matched to a gene. The CDR3 sequence is 15 residues long. The CDR3 is CASSDDGTANSPLHF. The CDR3 coding sequence is TGCGCCAGCAGTGACGATGGGACAGCGAATTCACCCCTCCACTTT.

This clonotype was counted between two and nine times. The J gene is TRBJ2-1, the V gene TRBV9; TRBD1 matches at 9 bases. Germline CDR1 SGDLS, CDR2 YYNGEE. The CDR3 length is 15 residues. The V and J ends lost 0 bases and 6 bases, in that order; junction bases with no gene match: 4. CDR3 coding DNA: TGTGCCAGCAGCGTAGAGGGACAGGGCCGCAATGAGCAGTTCTTC. Translation: CASSVEGQGRNEQFF.

The chain links TRBV30 to TRBJ1-2; TRBD1 matches 7 bases. CDR1 is GTSNPN and CDR2 is SVGIG in the germline V gene (reference sequence). The CDR3 has 14 residues. After removal of 0 bases from V and 3 bases from J, the junction contained 4 bases not matched to a gene. The CDR3 DNA sequence: TGTGCCTGGAGTGTCGGTCAGGGGGACTATGGCTACACCTTC. The encoded protein is CAWSVGQGDYGYTF.

As to this clonotype: An end of the junction differs from the germline gene, which may be a read error. The V and J genes are TRBV11-2 and TRBJ1-6, with D perhaps matching TRBD1 (6 bases). CDR3 length: 15 residues. Germline CDR1 reads SGHAT; CDR2 reads FQNNGV. The CDR3 nucleotides are TGTGCCAGTAGATCAATGGGACAATTGAATTCACTCCTCCACTTT. This sequence encodes CASRSMGQLNSLLHF.

The J gene is TRBJ2-1, the V gene TRBV11-2; D unresolved. CDR3 size: 17 residues. Looked up from germline, CDR1 is SGHAT and CDR2 is FQNNGV. V lost 1 base and J lost 0, with 13 bases in between. This CDR3 reads CASSLVGLSSSYNEQFF. The CDR3 DNA reads TGTGCCAGCAGCTTAGTCGGTCTCTCGAGCTCCTACAATGAGCAGTTCTTC.

With regard to this clonotype: A read error is possible here, since a much larger clone lies one base away. The rearrangement links TRBV6-1 to TRBJ1-2; possible D gene TRBD1, 6 bases. With 6 bases removed from V and 3 bases from J, the gap between germline ends came to 17 bases. The CDR3 consists of 15 residues. Germline V gene data show CDR1 as MNHNS and CDR2 as SASEGT. The CDR3 DNA reads TGTGCCAGCAGATCGAGATCGACAGGATACTATGGCTACACCTTC. Translating gives CASRSRSTGYYGYTF.

Remarks on this clonotype: At one end, the junction sequence differs from germline, possibly due to a read error. CDR3 sequence (DNA): TGTCCCAGCACTTACTTCGGCAGTTATGAGACCCAATACTTC. Translated, it gives CPSTYFGSYETQYF. This chain links TRBV12-3 or TRBV12-4 with TRBJ2-5; D is unresolved. The CDR3 length is 14 residues.

This sequence joins TRBV10-3 and TRBJ2-7, with TRBD1 matching over 7 bases. CDR3 length equals 14 residues. The V and J ends lost 5 bases and 3 bases, in that order; junction bases with no gene match: 7. In germline, CDR1 is ENHRY, CDR2 SYGVKD. The CDR3: CAISKWDSFYEQYF. CDR3 in DNA: TGTGCCATCAGTAAGTGGGACAGCTTCTACGAGCAGTACTTC.

This clonotype was recorded a few times. The rearrangement uses TRBV12-3 or TRBV12-4 and TRBJ2-2, with 7 bases aligning to TRBD2. After removal of 3 bases from V and 0 bases from J, the junction contained 7 bases not matched to a gene. The CDR3 is 17 residues long. DNA of the CDR3: TGTGCCAGCAGTTTCGGACCGGGACTACCGAACACCGGGGAGCTGTTTTTT. This codes for CASSFGPGLPNTGELFF.

Comment on this clonotype: This may arise from a read error, as a much more abundant clone is one base away. This chain uses TRBV5-6 with TRBJ2-1; 13 bases are shared with TRBD2. The CDR3 covers 15 residues. Germline CDR1 and CDR2: SGHDT and YYEEEE. CDR3 amino acids: CVSSWGTSGTNEQFF. The DNA of the CDR3 is TGTGTCAGCAGCTGGGGGACTAGCGGGACCAATGAGCAGTTCTTC. The full variable domain, with the rest looked up from reference TRBV5-6 and TRBJ2-1, is DAGVTQSPTHLIKTRGQQVTLRCSPKSGHDTVSWYQQALGQGPQFIFQYYEEEERQRGNFPDRFSGHQFPNYSSELNVNALLLGDSALYLCVSSWGTSGTNEQFFGPGTRLTVL.

This clonotype was counted ten times or more. CDR3 region: CASSQVGYQETQYF. The CDR3 region has the DNA TGTGCCAGCAGCCAAGTGGGGTACCAAGAGACCCAGTACTTC. The chain is built from TRBV14 and TRBJ2-5; no clear D gene. The V and J ends lost 1 base and 0 bases respectively, with 6 bases between them. This CDR3 is built from 14 residues. Germline V CDR1 and CDR2: SGHDN, FVKESK.